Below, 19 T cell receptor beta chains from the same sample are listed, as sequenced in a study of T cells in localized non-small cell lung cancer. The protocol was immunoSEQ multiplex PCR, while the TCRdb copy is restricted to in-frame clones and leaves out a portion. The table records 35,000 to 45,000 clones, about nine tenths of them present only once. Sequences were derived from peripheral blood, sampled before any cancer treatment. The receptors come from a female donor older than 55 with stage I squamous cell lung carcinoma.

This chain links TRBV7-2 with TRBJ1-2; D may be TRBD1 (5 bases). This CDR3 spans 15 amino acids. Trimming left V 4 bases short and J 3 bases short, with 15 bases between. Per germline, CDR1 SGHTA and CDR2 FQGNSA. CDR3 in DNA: TGTGCCAGCAGCTCGCAGGGATTCCTTGACTATGGCTACACCTTC. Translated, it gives CASSSQGFLDYGYTF.

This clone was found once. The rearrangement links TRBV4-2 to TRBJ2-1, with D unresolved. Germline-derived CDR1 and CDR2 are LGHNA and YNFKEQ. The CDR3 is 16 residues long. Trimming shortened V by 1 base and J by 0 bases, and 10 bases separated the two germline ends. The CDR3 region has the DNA TGTGCCAGCAGCCAAGGGAGAGGAAGCTCCTACAATGAGCAGTTCTTC. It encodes CASSQGRGSSYNEQFF.

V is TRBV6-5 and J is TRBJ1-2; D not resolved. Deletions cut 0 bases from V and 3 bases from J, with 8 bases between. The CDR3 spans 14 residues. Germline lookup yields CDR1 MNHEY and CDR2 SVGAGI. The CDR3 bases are TGTGCCAGCAGTTACTCATCCAATTACTATGGCTACACCTTC. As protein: CASSYSSNYYGYTF.

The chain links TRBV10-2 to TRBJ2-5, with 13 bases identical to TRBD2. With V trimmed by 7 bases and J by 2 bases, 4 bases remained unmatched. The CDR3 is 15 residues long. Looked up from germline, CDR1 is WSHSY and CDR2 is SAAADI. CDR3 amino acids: CASKPGLAGQETQYF. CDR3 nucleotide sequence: TGCGCCAGCAAACCGGGACTAGCGGGGCAAGAGACCCAGTACTTC.

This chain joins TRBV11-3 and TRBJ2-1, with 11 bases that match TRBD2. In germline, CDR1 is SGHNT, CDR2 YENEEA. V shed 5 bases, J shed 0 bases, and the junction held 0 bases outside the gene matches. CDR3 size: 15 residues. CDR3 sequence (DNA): TGTGCCAGCAGCACTAGCGGGAGCTCCTACAATGAGCAGTTCTTC. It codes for CASSTSGSSYNEQFF. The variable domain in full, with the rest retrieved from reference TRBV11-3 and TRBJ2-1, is EAGVVQSPRYKIIEKKQPVAFWCNPISGHNTLYWYLQNLGQGPELLIRYENEEAVDDSQLPKDRFSAERLKGVDSTLKIQPAELGDSAVYLCASSTSGSSYNEQFFGPGTRLTVL.

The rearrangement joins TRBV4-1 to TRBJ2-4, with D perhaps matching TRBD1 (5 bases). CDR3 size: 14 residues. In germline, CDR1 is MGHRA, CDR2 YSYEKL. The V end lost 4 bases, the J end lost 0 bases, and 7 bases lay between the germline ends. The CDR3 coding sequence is TGCGCCAGCAGCCTCAGGGAAGCCAAAAACATTCAGTACTTC. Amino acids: CASSLREAKNIQYF.

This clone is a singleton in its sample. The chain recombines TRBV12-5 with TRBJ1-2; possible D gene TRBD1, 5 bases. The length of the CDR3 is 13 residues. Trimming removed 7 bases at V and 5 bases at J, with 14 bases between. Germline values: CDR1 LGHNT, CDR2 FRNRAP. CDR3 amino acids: CASAPGGRYGYTF. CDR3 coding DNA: TGTGCTAGTGCCCCCGGGGGAAGGTATGGCTACACCTTC.

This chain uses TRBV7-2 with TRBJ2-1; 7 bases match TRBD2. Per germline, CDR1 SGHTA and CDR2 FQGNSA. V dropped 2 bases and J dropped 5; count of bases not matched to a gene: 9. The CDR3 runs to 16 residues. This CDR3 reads CASSLRGERRNNEQFF. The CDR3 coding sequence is TGTGCCAGCAGCTTACGGGGGGAACGTAGAAACAATGAGCAGTTCTTC.

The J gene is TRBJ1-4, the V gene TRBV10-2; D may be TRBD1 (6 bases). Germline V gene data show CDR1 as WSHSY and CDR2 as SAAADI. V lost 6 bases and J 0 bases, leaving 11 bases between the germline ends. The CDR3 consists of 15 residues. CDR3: CASRDSQATNEKLFF. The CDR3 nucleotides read TGCGCCAGCAGGGACAGCCAAGCAACTAATGAAAAACTGTTTTTT.

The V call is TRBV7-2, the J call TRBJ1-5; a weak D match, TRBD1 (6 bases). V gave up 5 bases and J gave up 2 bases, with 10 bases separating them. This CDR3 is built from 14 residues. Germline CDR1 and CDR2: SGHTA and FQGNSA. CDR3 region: CASSPGGGNQPQHF. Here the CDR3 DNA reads TGTGCCAGCAGCCCTGGGGGCGGCAATCAGCCCCAGCATTTT.

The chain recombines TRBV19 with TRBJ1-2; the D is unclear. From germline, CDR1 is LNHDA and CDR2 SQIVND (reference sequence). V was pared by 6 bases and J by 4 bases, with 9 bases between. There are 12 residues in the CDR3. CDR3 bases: TGTGCCAGTAGGGACTCGCCCTATGGCTACACCTTC. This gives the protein CASRDSPYGYTF.

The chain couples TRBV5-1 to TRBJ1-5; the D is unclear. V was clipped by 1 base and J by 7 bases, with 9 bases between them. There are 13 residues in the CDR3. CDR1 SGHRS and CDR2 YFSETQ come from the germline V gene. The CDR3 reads CASSLSGGQPQHF. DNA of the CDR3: TGCGCCAGCAGCTTGTCAGGAGGACAGCCCCAGCATTTT.

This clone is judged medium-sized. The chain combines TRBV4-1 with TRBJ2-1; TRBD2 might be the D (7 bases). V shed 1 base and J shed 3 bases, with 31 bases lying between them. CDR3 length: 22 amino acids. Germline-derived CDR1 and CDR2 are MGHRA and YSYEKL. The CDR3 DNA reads TGCGCCAGCAGCCAAGGAAGGCAGGGATTAGCCAAGGGGGAGGGCGACTACAATGAGCAGTTCTTC. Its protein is CASSQGRQGLAKGEGDYNEQFF.

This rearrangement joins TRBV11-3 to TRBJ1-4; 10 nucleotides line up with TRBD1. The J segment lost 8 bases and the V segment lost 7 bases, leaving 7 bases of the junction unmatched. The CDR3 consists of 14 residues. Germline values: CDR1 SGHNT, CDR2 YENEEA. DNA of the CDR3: TGTGCCAGCACCCCGACAGGGGGCGAGGAAAAACTGTTTTTT. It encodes CASTPTGGEEKLFF.

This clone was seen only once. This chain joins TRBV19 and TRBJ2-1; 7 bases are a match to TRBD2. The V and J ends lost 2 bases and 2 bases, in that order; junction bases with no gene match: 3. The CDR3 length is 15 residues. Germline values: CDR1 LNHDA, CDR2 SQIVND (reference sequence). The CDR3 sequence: CASSISSGTYNEQFF. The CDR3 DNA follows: TGTGCCAGTAGTATATCAAGCGGGACCTACAATGAGCAGTTCTTC.

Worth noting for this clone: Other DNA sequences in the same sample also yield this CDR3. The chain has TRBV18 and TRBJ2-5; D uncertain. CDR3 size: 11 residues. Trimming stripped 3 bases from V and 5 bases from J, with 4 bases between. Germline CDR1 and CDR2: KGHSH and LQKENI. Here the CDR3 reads CASSPQETQYF. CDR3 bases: TGTGCCAGCTCACCCCAGGAGACCCAGTACTTC.

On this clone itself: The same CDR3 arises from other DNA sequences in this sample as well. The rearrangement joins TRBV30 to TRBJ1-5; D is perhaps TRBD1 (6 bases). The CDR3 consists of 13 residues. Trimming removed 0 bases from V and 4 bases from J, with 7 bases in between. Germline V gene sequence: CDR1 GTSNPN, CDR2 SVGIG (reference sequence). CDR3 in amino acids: CAWSVQGNQPQHF. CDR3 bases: TGTGCCTGGAGTGTTCAGGGGAATCAGCCCCAGCATTTT.

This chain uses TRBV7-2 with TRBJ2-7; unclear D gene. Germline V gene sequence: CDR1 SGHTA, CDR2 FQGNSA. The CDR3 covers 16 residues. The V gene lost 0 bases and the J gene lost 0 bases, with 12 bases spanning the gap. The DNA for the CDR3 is TGTGCCAGCAGCTTAGCTTTTAGCTCTTCCTCCTACGAGCAGTACTTC. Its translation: CASSLAFSSSSYEQYF.

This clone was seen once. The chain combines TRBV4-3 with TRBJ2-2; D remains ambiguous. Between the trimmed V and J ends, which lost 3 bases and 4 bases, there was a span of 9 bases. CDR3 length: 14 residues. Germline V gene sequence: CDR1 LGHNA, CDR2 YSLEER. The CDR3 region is CASSHLKSTGELFF. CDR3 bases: TGCGCCAGCAGCCACCTCAAATCCACCGGGGAGCTGTTTTTT.